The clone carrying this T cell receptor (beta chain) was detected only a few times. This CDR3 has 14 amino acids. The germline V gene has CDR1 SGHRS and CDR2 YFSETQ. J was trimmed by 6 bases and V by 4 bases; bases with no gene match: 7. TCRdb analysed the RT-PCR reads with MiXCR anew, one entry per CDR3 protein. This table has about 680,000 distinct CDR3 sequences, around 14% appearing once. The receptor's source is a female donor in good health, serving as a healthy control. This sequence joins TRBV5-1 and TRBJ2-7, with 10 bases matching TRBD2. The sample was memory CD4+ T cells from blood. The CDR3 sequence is CASSIEAGGFEQYF. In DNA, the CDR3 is TGCGCCAGCAGCATAGAAGCGGGAGGGTTCGAGCAGTACTTC.